The rows below give T cell receptor beta chains drawn from one sample of a study of cytomegalovirus exposure and HLA in healthy donors. The repertoire was sequenced with immunoSEQ multiplex PCR; TCRdb's copy has only in-frame clones and lacks some. The profile shows roughly 200,000 clones, 79% of them singletons. The sequenced sample was PBMCs. The origin of the receptors is a girl aged 5-17 years in good health and CMV-seropositive. Each CDR3 is given with its conserved first and last residue. D genes are given only for firm matches. For some rows the clone size is stated as once, few or many, or as a class when expanded; others skip it.

d_call clone_size j_call v_call cdr3_nt cdr3_aa
. . TRBJ2-4 TRBV12-5 TGTGCTAGTGGTTTGGTAATAAGGGGCATTCAGTACTTC CASGLVIRGIQYF
. . TRBJ1-5 TRBV21-1 TGTGCCAGCAGGGGTGGGGGGGAGCAGCCCCAGCATTTT CASRGGGEQPQHF
. . TRBJ1-4 TRBV19 TGTGCCAGTAGTATAGCCGGGACATCTCGGGAAAAACTGTTTTTT CASSIAGTSREKLFF
TRBD1 . TRBJ2-7 TRBV7-9 TGTGCCAGCAGCCTTAAAGACAGGGGGTTCTCCTACGAGCAGTACTTC CASSLKDRGFSYEQYF
. . TRBJ2-4 TRBV2 TGTGCCAGCAGCCCCCATAGGGGGGGGGTCGACATTCAGTACTTC CASSPHRGGVDIQYF
TRBD2 . TRBJ2-3 TRBV5-1 TGCGCCAGCAGCTTCGCGGGGGGGCCCGATACGCAGTATTTT CASSFAGGPDTQYF
. . TRBJ1-2 TRBV6-6 TGTGCCAGCAGTTACGACACCTACTATGGCTACACCTTC CASSYDTYYGYTF
. . TRBJ1-2 TRBV5-1 TGCGCCAGCAGCTTGGCCCCAGGCAGGGCGTCTTATGGCTACACCTTC CASSLAPGRASYGYTF
. few TRBJ2-2 TRBV7-9 TGTGCCAGCAGGGAGAACTACCGCCCCGGGGAGCTGTTTTTT CASRENYRPGELFF
TRBD1 . TRBJ2-5 TRBV6-1 TGTGCCAGCTCCACAGGGGCTGGGGTCTTGGAGACCCAGTACTTC CASSTGAGVLETQYF
. . TRBJ2-2 TRBV7-4 TGTGCGGGGCGGGGAAACACCGGGGAGCTGTTTTTT CAGRGNTGELFF
TRBD1 . TRBJ1-5 TRBV5-1 TGCGCCAGCAGCTTGTTACAGGGGCCACAGCCCCAGCATTTT CASSLLQGPQPQHF
TRBD1 . TRBJ2-7 TRBV18 TGTGCCAGCTCACCGTACACGATCGGACAGGGTGGCGAGCAGTACTTC CASSPYTIGQGGEQYF
. . TRBJ1-1 TRBV10-1 TGCGCCAGCAGTGAGTCGTCGGTCATGAACACTGAAGCTTTCTTT CASSESSVMNTEAFF
TRBD2 . TRBJ2-5 TRBV7-2 TGTGCCAGCAGCTGGGGACTAGTTATGGAGACCCAGTACTTC CASSWGLVMETQYF
. . TRBJ2-2 TRBV21-1 TGTGCCAGCAGCAAAGTCAGGCTAGCGGAGGCCACCGGGGAGCTGTTTTTT CASSKVRLAEATGELFF
TRBD1 . TRBJ2-7 TRBV25-1 TGTGCCAGCAGTGCCCGATCGACAGGGAAATTGGACGAGCAGTACTTC CASSARSTGKLDEQYF
. once TRBJ2-5 TRBV5-1 TGCGCCAGCAGCCCGTCCGGGACTCTCCAAGAGACCCAGTACTTC CASSPSGTLQETQYF
. . TRBJ2-1 TRBV19 TGTGCCAGTAGTATAGGACAGTACAATGAGCAGTTCTTC CASSIGQYNEQFF
TRBD2 . TRBJ2-2 TRBV2 TGTGCCAGCACCCGCCTGACTAGCCAAACCGGGGAGCTGTTTTTT CASTRLTSQTGELFF
TRBD1 . TRBJ2-7 TRBV5-1 TGCGCCAGCCGCACCGACAGGGGATGGCAGTACTTC CASRTDRGWQYF
. . TRBJ1-2 TRBV4-2 TGTGCCAGCAGCCAAGAGCGGGAGATCCAGGGTCTCTATGGCTACACCTTC CASSQEREIQGLYGYTF
. . TRBJ2-3 TRBV7-6 TGTGCCAGCAGCTCCACACAAGATACGCAGTATTTT CASSSTQDTQYF
TRBD1 . TRBJ2-5 TRBV12-5 TGTGCTAGTGGTTCGACAGGGGGGGAAGAGACCCAGTACTTC CASGSTGGEETQYF
. . TRBJ1-1 TRBV7-9 TGTGCCAGCAGCTTTACGCAGGGGACGGCTGAAGCTTTCTTT CASSFTQGTAEAFF
. . TRBJ1-2 TRBV9 TGTGCCAGCAGCCCCAGCCCGGGGCAGGGGTACGGCTACACCTTC CASSPSPGQGYGYTF
TRBD1 . TRBJ2-1 TRBV6-1 TGTGCCAGCGCCCGAGGAACCGACAGGGCCGGTGAGCAGTTCTTC CASARGTDRAGEQFF
. . TRBJ2-7 TRBV5-1 TGCGCCAGCAGCCCCACTGGGGGGTCTTCGAGCTCCTACGAGCAGTACTTC CASSPTGGSSSSYEQYF
TRBD2 once TRBJ2-7 TRBV10-2 TGCGCCAGCACAGCGGGGGAGGCAAGGGGCTACGAGCAGTACTTC CASTAGEARGYEQYF
TRBD1 . TRBJ2-7 TRBV5-1 TGCGCCAGCAGCTTAGTTGGACAGGGAGGCGACGAGCAGTACTTC CASSLVGQGGDEQYF
. . TRBJ1-1 TRBV10-3 TGTGCCATCAGTGAGCGTGAGGGAACTGAAGCTTTCTTT CAISEREGTEAFF
. . TRBJ2-7 TRBV5-1 TGCGCCAGCGGGGTGGCAGAGGGTATGCTGTCATACGAGCAGTACTTC CASGVAEGMLSYEQYF
TRBD2 . TRBJ2-7 TRBV9 TGTGCCAGCAGCGTAGGGTTAGCGGGGTCCTACGAGCAGTACTTC CASSVGLAGSYEQYF
. . TRBJ2-6 TRBV5-1 TGCGCCAGCAGCTCAACAGGGACTGGGGCCAACGTCCTGACTTTC CASSSTGTGANVLTF
. . TRBJ2-7 TRBV2 TGTGCCAGCAGTGAACTGCGGGGCCCCTACGAGCAGTACTTC CASSELRGPYEQYF
. . TRBJ2-1 TRBV4-1 TGCGCCAGCAGCCACGAGTCCCGCTCCTACAATGAGCAGTTCTTC CASSHESRSYNEQFF
. . TRBJ1-6 TRBV21-1 TGTGCCAGCAGCCGGGACAGGGGTTATAATTCACCCCTCCACTTT CASSRDRGYNSPLHF
TRBD1 . TRBJ2-5 TRBV7-2 TGTGCCAGCAGCGGGACAGGGGTCCGAGAGACCCAGTACTTC CASSGTGVRETQYF
TRBD1 . TRBJ1-2 TRBV2 TGTGCCAGCAGATGGCAGGGGGATGGCTACACCTTC CASRWQGDGYTF
TRBD2 few TRBJ2-3 TRBV6-4 TGTGCCAGCAGTGACGCTAGCGGGGGGGCAGATACGCAGTATTTT CASSDASGGADTQYF
TRBD2 . TRBJ2-3 TRBV7-2 TGTGCCAGCACCTTAGGGACTAGCACCCTATTGGAGTATTTT CASTLGTSTLLEYF
. . TRBJ2-3 TRBV7-8 TGTGCCAGCAGCTTGGTCCCGGGGGCAGATACGCAGTATTTT CASSLVPGADTQYF
TRBD1 once TRBJ1-1 TRBV2 TGTGCCAGCAGCCTCAGGGCAGGACAGGGGGCGAACACTGAAGCTTTCTTT CASSLRAGQGANTEAFF
TRBD1 . TRBJ1-3 TRBV27 TGTGCCAGCAGTTCTTTAGGGGGCTTGGGTAACACCATATATTTT CASSSLGGLGNTIYF
TRBD1 . TRBJ2-5 TRBV18 TGTGCCAGCTCACCCCCGGCCAGGGGGGAGACCCAGTACTTC CASSPPARGETQYF
. . TRBJ2-7 TRBV27 TGTGCCAGCAGTTTAATGGTGGAGGGTGGCGGAAATGGCGGCTTC CASSLMVEGGGNGGF
. . TRBJ2-2 TRBV4-1 TGCGCCAGCAGCCGACGGGACACCGGGGAGCTGTTTTTT CASSRRDTGELFF
TRBD1 . TRBJ2-7 TRBV12-5 TGTGCTAGTGCCACAGGGGGCGCGGGTTTCTACGAGCAGTACTTC CASATGGAGFYEQYF
TRBD2 . TRBJ2-1 TRBV7-9 TGTTCCAGCAGCCGTAGCGGGACCAACAATGAGCAGTTCTTC CSSSRSGTNNEQFF
TRBD1 few TRBJ1-4 TRBV6-5 TGTGCCAGCAGTTCCTTCAGGGGGGCCTTGAATGAAAAACTGTTTTTT CASSSFRGALNEKLFF
. . TRBJ2-4 TRBV11-3 TGTGCCAGCAGCTTAGAAGGGCGGGACCTAGCCAAAAACATTCAGTACTTC CASSLEGRDLAKNIQYF
TRBD2 . TRBJ2-5 TRBV9 TGTGCCAGCAGCGTAGGAAGCGGGGGCCCCGCCCGGTACCAAGAGACCCAGTACTTC CASSVGSGGPARYQETQYF
TRBD1 . TRBJ1-6 TRBV9 TGTGCCAGCAGCGGGGACAGGGGTAATTCACCCCTCCACTTT CASSGDRGNSPLHF
TRBD2 . TRBJ2-5 TRBV9 TGTGCCAGCAGCTCAGGCGGGACTAGCGGGGGGTACGAAGAGACCCAGTACTTC CASSSGGTSGGYEETQYF
. once TRBJ1-2 TRBV4-3 TGCGCCAGCAGCCAAGGGGGAGCGTATGGCTACACCTTC CASSQGGAYGYTF
. . TRBJ2-7 TRBV4-1 TGCGCCAGCAGCCAGACACGGGACACTGGCTACTACGAGCAGTACTTC CASSQTRDTGYYEQYF
. few TRBJ2-7 TRBV4-2 TGTGCCAGCAGCCAAGAAGGAGACGCGTCCTACGAGCAGTACTTC CASSQEGDASYEQYF